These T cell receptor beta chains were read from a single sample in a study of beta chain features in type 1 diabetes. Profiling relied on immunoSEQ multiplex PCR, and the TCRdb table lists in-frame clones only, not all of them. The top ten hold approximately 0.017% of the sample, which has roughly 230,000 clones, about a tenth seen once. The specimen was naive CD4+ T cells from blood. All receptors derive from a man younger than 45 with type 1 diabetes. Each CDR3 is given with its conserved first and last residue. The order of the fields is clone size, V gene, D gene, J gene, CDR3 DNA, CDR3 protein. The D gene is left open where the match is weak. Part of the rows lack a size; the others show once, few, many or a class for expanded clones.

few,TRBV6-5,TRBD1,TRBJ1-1,TGTGCCAGCACCCCGGGACAGGGACGGACTGAAGCTTTCTTT,CASTPGQGRTEAFF
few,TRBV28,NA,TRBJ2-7,TGTGCCACTCGGGGGACGTCCGATGCCTCCTACGAGCAGTACTTC,CATRGTSDASYEQYF
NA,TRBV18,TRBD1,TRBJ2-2,TGTGCCAGTTCGCCCGGGACAGGGTACACCGGGGAGCTGTTTTTT,CASSPGTGYTGELFF
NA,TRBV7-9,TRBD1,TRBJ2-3,TGTGCCAGCAGCTTATGGACAGGGGTGTTAACAGATACGCAGTATTTT,CASSLWTGVLTDTQYF
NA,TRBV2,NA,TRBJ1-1,TGTGCCAGCAGCCCTACCGGGGGGGAAGCTTTCTTT,CASSPTGGEAFF
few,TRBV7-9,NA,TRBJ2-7,TGTGCCAGCAGCCGACAGTTAGGGTCTTACGAGCAGTACTTC,CASSRQLGSYEQYF
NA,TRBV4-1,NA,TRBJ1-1,TGCGCCAGCAGCCAAGACCCCAGTCTGGCTTTCTTT,CASSQDPSLAFF
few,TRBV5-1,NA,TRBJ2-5,TGCGCCAGCAGCTTCCAGGGTAATACGGAGACCCAGTACTTC,CASSFQGNTETQYF
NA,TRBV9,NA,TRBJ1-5,TGTGCCAGCAGCAGAGGACAGAGCAATCAGCCCCAGCATTTT,CASSRGQSNQPQHF
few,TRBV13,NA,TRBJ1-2,TGTGCCAGCAGCTTGAGGATCCATGGCTACACCTTC,CASSLRIHGYTF
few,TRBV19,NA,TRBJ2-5,TGTGCCAGTAGTATCTGGGGCCGGCAAGAGACCCAGTACTTC,CASSIWGRQETQYF
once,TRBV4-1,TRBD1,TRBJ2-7,TGCGCCAGCAGCCAAATTACGGGACAGACTATTTACGAGCAGTACTTC,CASSQITGQTIYEQYF
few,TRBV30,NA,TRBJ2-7,TGTGCCTGGATGGACTCCCCACCCGGGGAGCAGTACTTC,CAWMDSPPGEQYF
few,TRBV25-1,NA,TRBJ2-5,TGTGCCAGCAGTGTCGGGAGCAGTCGGACCCAGTACTTC,CASSVGSSRTQYF
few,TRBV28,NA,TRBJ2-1,TGTGCCAGCACCACCCCGGGGGTGGCGGAGCAGTTCTTC,CASTTPGVAEQFF
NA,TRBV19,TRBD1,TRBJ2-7,TGTGCCAGTAGAAGCCCAGGGGGCTCCACCTACGAGCAGTACTTC,CASRSPGGSTYEQYF
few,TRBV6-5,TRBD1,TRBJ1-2,TGTGCCAGCAGTGGAAGGGACAGGTCCCACTATGGCTACACCTTC,CASSGRDRSHYGYTF
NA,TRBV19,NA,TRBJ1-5,TGTGCCAGTAGTCGCGAAACAGGCTTAGATCAGCCCCAGCATTTT,CASSRETGLDQPQHF
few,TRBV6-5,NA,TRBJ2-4,TGTGCCAGCAGTTATGGTCCGGGAAACATTCAGTACTTC,CASSYGPGNIQYF
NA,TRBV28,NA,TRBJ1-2,TGTGCCAGCAGGGTAACAGGCAACTATGGCTACACCTTC,CASRVTGNYGYTF
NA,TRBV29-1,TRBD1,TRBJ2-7,TGCAGCGTGTCGGGACAGGGGGCCGTCGAGCAGTACTTC,CSVSGQGAVEQYF
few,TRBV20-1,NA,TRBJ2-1,TGCAGTGCTCCTGTAGCGAAGGGGCAGTTCTTC,CSAPVAKGQFF
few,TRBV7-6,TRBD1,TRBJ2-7,TGTGCCAGCAGCTTAGCGGGGACAGCCGTCCCAGGGTACTTC,CASSLAGTAVPGYF
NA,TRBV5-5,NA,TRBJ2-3,TGTGCCAGCAGCTTGGGCGGGGCGTCAGATACGCAGTATTTT,CASSLGGASDTQYF
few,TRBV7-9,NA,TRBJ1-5,TGTGCCAGCAGCCAGGTGTCCGGGCAGGGAGGCGGTCAGCCCCAGCATTTT,CASSQVSGQGGGQPQHF
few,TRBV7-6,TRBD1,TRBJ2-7,TGTGCCAGCAGTCCCAGTCGACAGGGACAGCAGTACTTC,CASSPSRQGQQYF
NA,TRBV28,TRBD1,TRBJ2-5,TGTGCCAGCAGTCAACAGGGGGGAGCAGAGACCCAGTACTTC,CASSQQGGAETQYF
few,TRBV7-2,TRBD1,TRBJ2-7,TGTGCCAGCTCACAGAGGGACAGGGGAAACGAGCAGTACTTC,CASSQRDRGNEQYF
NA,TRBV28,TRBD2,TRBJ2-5,TGTGCCAGCACCAGCGGGGGGGAAGAGACCCAGTACTTC,CASTSGGEETQYF
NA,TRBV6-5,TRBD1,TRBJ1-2,TGTGCCAGCAGAACAGGGGCGGCTAACTATGGCTACACCTTC,CASRTGAANYGYTF
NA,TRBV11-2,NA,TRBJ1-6,TGTGCCAGCAGCTACTTACGGGGTAGTGGTTCACCCCTCCACTTT,CASSYLRGSGSPLHF
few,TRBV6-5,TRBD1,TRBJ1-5,TGTGCCAGCAGTCTCGGGACAGGACAGCCCCAGCATTTT,CASSLGTGQPQHF
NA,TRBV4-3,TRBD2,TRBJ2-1,TGCGCCAGCAGCCACGAGCGGGGGGGCCCGGAGTTCTTC,CASSHERGGPEFF